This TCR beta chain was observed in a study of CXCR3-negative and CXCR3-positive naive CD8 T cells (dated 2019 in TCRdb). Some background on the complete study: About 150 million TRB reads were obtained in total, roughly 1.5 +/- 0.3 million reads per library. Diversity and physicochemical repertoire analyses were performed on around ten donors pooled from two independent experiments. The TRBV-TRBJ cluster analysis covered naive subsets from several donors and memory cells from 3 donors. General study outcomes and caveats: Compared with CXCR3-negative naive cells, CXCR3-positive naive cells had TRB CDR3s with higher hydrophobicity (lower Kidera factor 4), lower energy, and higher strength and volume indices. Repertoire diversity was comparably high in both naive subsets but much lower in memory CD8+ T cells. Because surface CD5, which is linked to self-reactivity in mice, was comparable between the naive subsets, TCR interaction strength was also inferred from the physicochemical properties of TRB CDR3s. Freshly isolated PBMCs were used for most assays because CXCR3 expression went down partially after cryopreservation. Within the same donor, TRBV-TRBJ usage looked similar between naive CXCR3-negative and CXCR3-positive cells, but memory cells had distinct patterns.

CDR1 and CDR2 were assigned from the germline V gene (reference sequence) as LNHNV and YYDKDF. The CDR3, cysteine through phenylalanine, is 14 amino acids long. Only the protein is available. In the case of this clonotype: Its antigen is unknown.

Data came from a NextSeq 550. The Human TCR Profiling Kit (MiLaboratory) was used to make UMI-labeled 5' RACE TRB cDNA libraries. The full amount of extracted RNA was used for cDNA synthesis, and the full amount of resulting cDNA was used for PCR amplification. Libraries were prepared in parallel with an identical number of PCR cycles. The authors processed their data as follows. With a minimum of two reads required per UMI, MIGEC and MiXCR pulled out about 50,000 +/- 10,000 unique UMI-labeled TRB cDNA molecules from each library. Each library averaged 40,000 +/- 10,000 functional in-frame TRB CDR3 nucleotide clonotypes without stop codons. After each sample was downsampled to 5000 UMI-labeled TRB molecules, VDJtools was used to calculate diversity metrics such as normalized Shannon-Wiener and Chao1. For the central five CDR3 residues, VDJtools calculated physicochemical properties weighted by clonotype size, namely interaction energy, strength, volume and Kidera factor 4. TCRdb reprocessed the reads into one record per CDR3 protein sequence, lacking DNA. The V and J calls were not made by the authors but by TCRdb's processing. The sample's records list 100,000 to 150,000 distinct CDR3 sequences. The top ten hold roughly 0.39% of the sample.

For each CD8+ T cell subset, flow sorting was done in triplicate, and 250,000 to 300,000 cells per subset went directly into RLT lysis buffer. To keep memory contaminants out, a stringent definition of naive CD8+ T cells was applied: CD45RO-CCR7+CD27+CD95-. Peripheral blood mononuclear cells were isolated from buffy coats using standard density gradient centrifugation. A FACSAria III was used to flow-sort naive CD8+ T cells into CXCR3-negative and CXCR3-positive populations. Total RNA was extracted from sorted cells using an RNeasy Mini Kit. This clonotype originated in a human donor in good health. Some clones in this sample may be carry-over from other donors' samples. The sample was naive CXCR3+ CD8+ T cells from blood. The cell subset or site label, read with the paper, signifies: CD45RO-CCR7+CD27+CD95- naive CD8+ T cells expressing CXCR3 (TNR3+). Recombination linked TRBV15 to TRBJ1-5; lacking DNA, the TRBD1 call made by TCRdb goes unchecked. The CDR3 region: CATRTDRSNQPQHF.